Each of the 12 T cell receptor beta chains below was sequenced from the same sample in a study of blood T cell repertoires in COVID-19. TCRdb's table, derived via immunoSEQ multiplex PCR, lists solely in-frame clones and lacks some. In the table there are 200,000 to 250,000 clones, under 90% of which are singletons. Sequences were obtained from peripheral blood. The origin of the receptors is a woman aged 80 or over with COVID-19, enrolled during active disease.

J is TRBJ2-5 and V is TRBV3-1 (or the pseudogene TRBV3-2); perhaps TRBD2 as D (5 bases). Trimming removed 3 bases at V and 5 bases at J, with 10 bases between. Per germline, CDR1 LGHDT and CDR2 YNNKEL (reference sequence). CDR3 size: 13 residues. DNA for the CDR3: TGTGCCAGCAGCCAGCGGGCGAGTGAGACCCAGTACTTC. Translating gives CASSQRASETQYF.

This chain connects TRBV11-2 to TRBJ2-1; D may be TRBD1 (6 bases). Looked up from germline, CDR1 is SGHAT and CDR2 is FQNNGV. V lost 7 bases to trimming and J lost 5 bases, with 15 bases between them. The CDR3 covers 14 residues. Here the CDR3 reads CASKKTGSNNEQFF. The CDR3 coding sequence is TGTGCCAGCAAAAAGACAGGTTCCAACAATGAGCAGTTCTTC.

Remarks on this clone: Additional DNA sequences in this sample encode the identical CDR3. The rearrangement joins TRBV5-1 to TRBJ2-3, with D possibly TRBD1 on 6 matching bases. The CDR3 loop spans 15 amino acids. Germline loops: CDR1 SGHRS, CDR2 YFSETQ. V was pared by 0 bases and J by 3 bases, with 11 bases between. CDR3 in amino acids: CASSLALGGTDTQYF. CDR3 DNA sequence: TGCGCCAGCAGCTTGGCTCTAGGGGGAACAGATACGCAGTATTTT.

V is TRBV5-6 and J is TRBJ1-1; a possible D gene is TRBD1 (6 bases). CDR1 is SGHDT, CDR2 YYEEEE, per germline. V was trimmed by 1 base and J by 0 bases, leaving 16 bases between them. The CDR3 has 17 amino acids. CDR3: CASSLQGFISLNTEAFF. Written as DNA, the CDR3 is TGTGCCAGCAGCTTGCAGGGGTTTATTTCCCTGAACACTGAAGCTTTCTTT.

V gene TRBV27 combines with J gene TRBJ1-5; D possibly corresponds to TRBD1 (6 bases). Trimming took 2 bases from V and 3 from J, leaving 8 bases between them. The CDR3 sequence is 14 residues long. The germline V gene has CDR1 MNHEY and CDR2 SMNVEV (reference sequence). The DNA for the CDR3 is TGTGCCAGCAGTTTAAACAGGGTCAATCAGCCCCAGCATTTT. Translating it yields CASSLNRVNQPQHF.

V and J are TRBV7-2 and TRBJ2-3; D may be TRBD2 (5 bases). CDR1 is SGHTA and CDR2 is FQGNSA in the germline V gene. This CDR3 contains 13 residues. Trimming stripped 1 base from V and 6 bases from J, with 8 bases between. The CDR3 here is CASSLEREDTQYF. For the CDR3, the DNA is TGTGCCAGCAGCTTAGAAAGGGAGGATACGCAGTATTTT.

The chain has TRBV27 and TRBJ2-3; D gene uncertain. V lost 6 bases and J 6 bases, leaving 16 bases between the germline ends. Germline loops: CDR1 MNHEY, CDR2 SMNVEV (reference sequence). The CDR3 is made up of 14 amino acids. This CDR3 is CASRKMGRRDTQYF. The CDR3, as DNA: TGTGCCAGCAGGAAGATGGGCCGTCGGGATACGCAGTATTTT.

The chain combines TRBV5-6 with TRBJ2-7; TRBD1 matches 9 bases. This CDR3 is built from 15 residues. J gave up 1 base and V 4 bases, and 6 bases lay outside the gene matches. Germline V lookup: CDR1 SGHDT, CDR2 YYEEEE. CDR3 in amino acids: CASSEWTGVSYEQYF. The CDR3 coding sequence is TGTGCCAGCAGCGAATGGACAGGGGTATCCTACGAGCAGTACTTC.

The genes are TRBV3-1 (or the pseudogene TRBV3-2) and TRBJ1-1; 9 bases agree with TRBD1. The CDR3 is 13 amino acids. V lost 7 bases to trimming and J lost 11 bases; unmatched junction nucleotides: 11. Germline CDR1 LGHDT, CDR2 YNNKEL (reference sequence). The CDR3: CASTTGQGSVAFF. CDR3 bases: TGTGCCAGCACCACCGGACAGGGGTCTGTCGCTTTCTTT.

This chain links TRBV28 with TRBJ1-6, with D hard to call. Trimming cost V 2 bases and J 10 bases, with 6 bases left between them. The V gene's germline CDR1 is MDHEN and CDR2 SYDVKM. This CDR3 region has 12 residues. The CDR3 coding sequence is TGTGCCAGCAGTTTAGCCGGGTCACCCCTCCACTTT. Translating gives CASSLAGSPLHF.

This chain links TRBV12-5 with TRBJ1-5; tentatively, D is TRBD1 (5 bases). The germline CDR1 and CDR2 sequences are LGHNT and FRNRAP. V lost 2 bases, J lost 11 bases, and 10 bases lay in between. The CDR3 runs to 12 residues. The CDR3 DNA reads TGTGCTAGTGGTTTGTCTATACAGGCCCAGCATTTT. Translation: CASGLSIQAQHF.

The chain joins TRBV28 to TRBJ1-5; no definite D call. Germline-derived CDR1 and CDR2 are MDHEN and SYDVKM. V was trimmed by 6 bases and J by 3 bases, leaving 18 bases between them. The CDR3 runs to 16 residues. The CDR3 nucleotides are TGTGCCAGCAGCTTGGGCAGGTCGGGGATCAATCAGCCCCAGCATTTT. Amino acids: CASSLGRSGINQPQHF.